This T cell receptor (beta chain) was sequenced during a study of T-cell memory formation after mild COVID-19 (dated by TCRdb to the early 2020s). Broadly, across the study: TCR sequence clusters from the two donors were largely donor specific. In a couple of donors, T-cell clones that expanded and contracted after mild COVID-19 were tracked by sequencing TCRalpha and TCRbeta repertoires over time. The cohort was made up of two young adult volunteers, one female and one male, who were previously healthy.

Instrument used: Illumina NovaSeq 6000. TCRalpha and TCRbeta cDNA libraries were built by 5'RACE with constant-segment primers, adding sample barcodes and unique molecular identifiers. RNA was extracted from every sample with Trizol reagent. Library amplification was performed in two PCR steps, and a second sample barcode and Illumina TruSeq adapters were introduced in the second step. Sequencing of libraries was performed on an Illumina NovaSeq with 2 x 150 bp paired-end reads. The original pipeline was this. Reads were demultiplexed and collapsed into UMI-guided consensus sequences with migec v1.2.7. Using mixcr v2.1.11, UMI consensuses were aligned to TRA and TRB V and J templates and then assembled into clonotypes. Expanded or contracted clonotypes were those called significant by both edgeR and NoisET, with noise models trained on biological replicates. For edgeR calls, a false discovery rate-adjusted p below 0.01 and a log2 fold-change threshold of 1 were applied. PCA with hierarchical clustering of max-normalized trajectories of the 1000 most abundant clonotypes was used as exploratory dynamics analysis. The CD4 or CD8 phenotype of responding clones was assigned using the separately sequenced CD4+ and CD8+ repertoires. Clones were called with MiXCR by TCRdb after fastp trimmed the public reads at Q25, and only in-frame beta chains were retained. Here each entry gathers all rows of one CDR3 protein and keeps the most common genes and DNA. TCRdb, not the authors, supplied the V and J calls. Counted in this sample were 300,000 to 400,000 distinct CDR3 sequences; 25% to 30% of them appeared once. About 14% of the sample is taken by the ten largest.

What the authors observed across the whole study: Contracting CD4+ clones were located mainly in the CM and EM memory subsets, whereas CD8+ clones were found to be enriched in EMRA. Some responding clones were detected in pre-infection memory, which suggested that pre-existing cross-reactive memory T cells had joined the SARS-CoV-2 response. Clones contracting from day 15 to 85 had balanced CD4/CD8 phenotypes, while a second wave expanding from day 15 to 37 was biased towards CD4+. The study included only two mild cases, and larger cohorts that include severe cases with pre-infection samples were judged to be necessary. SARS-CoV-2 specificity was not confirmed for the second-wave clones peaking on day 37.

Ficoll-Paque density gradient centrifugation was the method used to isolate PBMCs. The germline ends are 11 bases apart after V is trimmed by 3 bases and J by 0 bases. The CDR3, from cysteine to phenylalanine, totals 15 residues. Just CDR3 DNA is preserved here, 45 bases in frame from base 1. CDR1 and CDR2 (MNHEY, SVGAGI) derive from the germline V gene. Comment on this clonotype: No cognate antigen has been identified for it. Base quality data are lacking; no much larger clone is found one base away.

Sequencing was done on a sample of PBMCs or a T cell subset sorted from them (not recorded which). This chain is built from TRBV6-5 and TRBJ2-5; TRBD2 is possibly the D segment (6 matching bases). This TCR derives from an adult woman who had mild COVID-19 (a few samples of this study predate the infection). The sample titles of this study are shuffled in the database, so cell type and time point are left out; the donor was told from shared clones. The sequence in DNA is TGTGCCAGCAGTTATTCCTGGACTAACCAAGAGACCCAGTACTTC. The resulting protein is CASSYSWTNQETQYF.